This is a list of T cell receptor beta chains from one sample in a study of PD-L1 blockade in urothelial cancer. Using immunoSEQ multiplex PCR, the repertoire was profiled, and TCRdb retains in-frame clones only, with some absent. The sample shows under 95,000 clones, about four fifths of them seen only once. Sequencing used PBMCs, obtained around atezolizumab (anti-PD-L1) treatment. These receptors were taken from a man in his 60s with urothelial cancer. Both conserved end residues are part of each CDR3. The order of the fields is J gene, V gene, D gene, clone size, CDR3 DNA, CDR3 protein. D genes are given only for firm matches. The listing skips clone size in some rows; elsewhere it reads once, few, many or a size class.

TRBJ2-3	TRBV4-1	TRBD1	.	TGCGCCAGCAGCTTCCGAGGGGACAGCGAGGGCACAGATACGCAGTATTTT	CASSFRGDSEGTDTQYF
TRBJ1-2	TRBV4-1	.	once	TGCGCCAGCAGCCAAGCCTCAGGGGTCAACTATGGCTACACCTTC	CASSQASGVNYGYTF
TRBJ2-1	TRBV9	.	.	TGTGCCAGCAGCGTAGGAGCGGGCCCCGATAATGAGCAGTTCTTC	CASSVGAGPDNEQFF
TRBJ1-6	TRBV6-5	.	.	TGTGCCAGCAGTGTCAGGGTCAATTCACCCCTCCACTTT	CASSVRVNSPLHF
TRBJ1-6	TRBV6-1	.	.	TGTGCCTGCTACGAGGACAGTACACCCCTCCACTTT	CACYEDSTPLHF
TRBJ2-7	TRBV7-2	TRBD2	.	TGTGCCAGCAGCCCGGGGCTGACTAGCGGGAGTAGGGCCTACGAGCAGTACTTC	CASSPGLTSGSRAYEQYF
TRBJ2-2	TRBV27	.	few	TGTGCCAGCTGTACAGGGTACACCGGGGAGCTGTTTTTT	CASCTGYTGELFF
TRBJ1-5	TRBV5-8	.	once	TGTGCCAGCAGCTTGGAGGGAGATAGCAATCAGCCCCAGCATTTT	CASSLEGDSNQPQHF
TRBJ1-5	TRBV6-1	TRBD1	.	TGTGCCAGCAGTGAAGTGGGGGGACAGGGGCATCAGCCCCAGCATTTT	CASSEVGGQGHQPQHF
TRBJ1-5	TRBV28	.	.	TGTGCCAGCAGTTTTAGGCGGGGCAATCAGCCCCAGCATTTT	CASSFRRGNQPQHF
TRBJ1-2	TRBV6-1	TRBD1	few	TGTGCCAGCAGGTGGAGGGGGCAGGGTGGCTACACCTTC	CASRWRGQGGYTF
TRBJ1-2	TRBV18	.	.	TGTGCCAGCTCTCCCGACCAGGGGAGGGGTGGCTACACCTTC	CASSPDQGRGGYTF
TRBJ1-2	TRBV6-6	.	.	TGTGCCAGCAAGGGGTTAGGGGCGCCGAATAACTATGGCTACACCTTC	CASKGLGAPNNYGYTF
TRBJ1-2	TRBV5-1	.	once	TGCGCCAGCAGCTTAACGGCGGACAGTGCTGGCTACACCTTC	CASSLTADSAGYTF
TRBJ1-2	TRBV5-6	.	.	TGTGCCAGCAGCTTGGGACTTCTGGGCTACACCTTC	CASSLGLLGYTF
TRBJ2-1	TRBV2	TRBD2	once	TGTGCCAGCAGGCGCGAGCGGGAGGGTTACAATGAGCAGTTCTTC	CASRREREGYNEQFF
TRBJ2-2	TRBV5-6	TRBD1	.	TGTGCCAGCAGCTTGGTCGACGGGACAGGGGGTTTTGGCGGGGAGCTGTTTTTT	CASSLVDGTGGFGGELFF
TRBJ2-2	TRBV5-1	.	.	TGCGCCAGCAGCCTGGGGGACACACTCACCGGGGAGCTGTTTTTT	CASSLGDTLTGELFF
TRBJ2-1	TRBV10-3	TRBD2	.	TGTGCCATCAGTGAAGCCCCTGGAGCGGGAGGGAGCTCCTACAATGAGCAGTTCTTC	CAISEAPGAGGSSYNEQFF
TRBJ2-3	TRBV2	.	.	TGTGCCAGCAGTAAAGAACTGACAGCAGATACGCAGTATTTT	CASSKELTADTQYF